The clone carrying this TCR beta chain occurred once. This sample was included in a study of blood T cell repertoires in COVID-19. Study as a whole: Both acute and convalescent COVID-19 samples were obtained from the United States, Italy and Spain. PBMCs, B-cell-depleted T cells, or T cells were the source of the cDNA or gDNA that made up the material.

In the authors' methods: Amplification of reference gene primers provided the estimated nucleated cell counts. Data came from immunoSEQ multiplex PCR; TCRdb stores just in-frame clones and leaves some out. D and trimming were read from the DNA, whereas the V and J calls and clone size are those reported in that table. The table includes some 150,000 clones, roughly 82% detected once. Germline CDR1 LGHDT, CDR2 YNNKEL (reference sequence). This CDR3 contains 16 residues. V lost 0 bases, J lost 2 bases, and 10 bases lay in between. The sequence was collected from a woman aged 50 to 60 in a cohort sampled during active or convalescent COVID-19. The J gene is TRBJ2-2, the V gene TRBV3-1 (or the pseudogene TRBV3-2); D might be TRBD1 (6 bases). Sequenced sample: peripheral blood. The CDR3 coding sequence is TGTGCCAGCAGCCAAGACGCAGGGGACAACACCGGGGAGCTGTTTTTT. Protein: CASSQDAGDNTGELFF.